This T cell receptor beta chain was obtained from a study of control samples from healthy donors and cancer patients. CDR3 size: 15 residues. CDR1 and CDR2 from the germline V gene are LNHNV and YYDKDF (reference sequence). Deletions cut 0 bases from V and 2 bases from J, with 10 bases between. Clones were read by immunoSEQ multiplex PCR, and TCRdb kept only the in-frame ones, dropping some. The profile shows 170,000 or so clones, approximately 94% of them singletons. The specimen was blood. The TCR comes from a woman under 30 in good health. V is TRBV15 and J is TRBJ1-1; no reliable D call. DNA of the CDR3: TGTGCCACCAGCAGAGAAAACAAAGAAAACACTGAAGCTTTCTTT. Translated, it gives CATSRENKENTEAFF.